This TCR beta chain was identified during a study of PD-1 blockade in classical Hodgkin lymphoma. Whole-study results and caveats: Reported baseline diversity: healthy donors highest, relapsed/refractory patients lowest. Although disease activity or prior therapy may be involved, causes of the repertoire differences remain undefined.

Time point denoted: newly diagnosed, previously untreated cHL patient sample. From thawed PBMCs, CD4+ T cells were purified using magnetic negative selection. Comparison PBMCs came from previously untreated, newly diagnosed classical Hodgkin lymphoma patients. TCRdb keeps only in-frame clones here, not all; method: immunoSEQ multiplex PCR. The table shows 25,000 to 35,000 clones, with approximately 90% occurring only once. Regarding this clone: Its specificity is unknown.

V lost 3 bases to trimming and J lost 0 bases; unmatched junction nucleotides: 6. Germline assignment: CDR1 SGHDN and CDR2 FVKESK. The CDR3 is 16 amino acids. The receptor comes from a human donor with classical Hodgkin lymphoma. The rearrangement uses TRBV14 and TRBJ1-1; 8 positions match TRBD1. Input material: CD4+ T cells from blood. The CDR3 bases are TGTGCCAGCAGCCACTCCTGGACAGGGATGAACACTGAAGCTTTCTTT. Encoded protein: CASSHSWTGMNTEAFF.